This paragraph covers one T cell receptor beta chain sequence. Assay used: immunoSEQ multiplex PCR; TCRdb lists only in-frame clones, some missing. The profile shows about 170,000 clones, roughly 86% of them singletons. The data were obtained in a study of blood T cell repertoires in COVID-19. The V end was cut by 0 bases, the J end by 0 bases, with 14 bases between. Germline CDR1 is MNHEY and CDR2 is SVGEGT. The CDR3 has 18 amino acids. This clonotype originated in a woman at least 80 years old in a cohort sampled during active or convalescent COVID-19. The chain links TRBV6-2 or TRBV6-3 to TRBJ2-2, with D unresolved. Sequenced: peripheral blood. CDR3 DNA: TGTGCCAGCAGTTACTCGAGATGGCAGGCCGCGAACACCGGGGAGCTGTTTTTT. Protein: CASSYSRWQAANTGELFF.